A single sample is the source of the 23 T cell receptor beta chains below, sequenced in a study of T-cell reconstitution after alpha-beta-depleted transplantation in children. During its preparation, the TCRbeta library received unique molecular identifiers. One entry per CDR3 protein results from TCRdb running MiXCR on the PCR reads. The data contain more than 550,000 distinct CDR3 sequences, 10% to 13% of them singletons. The source material was PBMCs from the stem cell graft donor, sampled from the stem cell graft. The receptors here all came from a human donor who donated a stem cell graft to a child with acute myeloid leukemia.

The chain uses TRBV7-3 and TRBJ2-1; 10 nucleotides align to TRBD2. Looked up from germline, CDR1 is SGHTA and CDR2 is FQGTGA. V dropped 3 bases and J dropped 6; count of bases not matched to a gene: 2. CDR3 size: 14 residues. The CDR3 region is CASSFSSGSNEQFF. The CDR3 bases are TGTGCCAGCAGCTTTTCTAGCGGGAGCAATGAGCAGTTCTTC.

This clonotype was counted between two and nine times. The CDR3 DNA is TGTGCCAGCAGCGTAGGACAGGACAGGGGACGTGAGCAGTACTTC. Translation: CASSVGQDRGREQYF. The chain links TRBV9 to TRBJ2-7; 9 bases align to TRBD1. CDR3 length equals 15 residues. Per the germline V gene, CDR1 is SGDLS and CDR2 is YYNGEE. V dropped 0 bases and J dropped 7; count of bases not matched to a gene: 8.

In its sample, this clonotype was seen many times. This sequence joins TRBV20-1 and TRBJ2-1; 10 bases are a match to TRBD2. Germline V lookup: CDR1 DFQATT, CDR2 SNEGSKA (reference sequence). This CDR3 contains 17 residues. V gave up 3 bases and J gave up 3 bases; unmatched junction bases: 11. The CDR3 is CSARPLLPSGGYNEQFF. CDR3 DNA: TGCAGTGCTAGGCCCCTGCTACCTAGCGGGGGCTACAATGAGCAGTTCTTC.

This clonotype has a handful of counts. The chain employs TRBV12-3 or TRBV12-4 and TRBJ1-4, with D possibly TRBD1 on 5 matching bases. CDR3 length equals 11 residues. V was cut by 3 bases and J by 13 bases, with 9 bases left in between. CDR3 DNA sequence: TGTGCCAGCAGTTTGTCGGGGCGACTGTTTTTT. This sequence encodes CASSLSGRLFF.

The chain joins TRBV7-2 to TRBJ2-7; TRBD2 might be the D (6 bases). Between the trimmed V and J ends, which lost 5 bases and 2 bases, there was a span of 13 bases. There are 14 residues in the CDR3. Germline V gene data show CDR1 as SGHTA and CDR2 as FQGNSA. CDR3 amino acids: CASSRGAGPYEQYF. Here the CDR3 DNA reads TGTGCCAGCAGCCGAGGGGCGGGACCCTACGAGCAGTACTTC.

This clonotype came up a few times. V is TRBV30 and J is TRBJ2-1, with 8 positions matching TRBD1. With V trimmed by 3 bases and J by 4 bases, 8 bases remained unmatched. Germline V gene lookup returns CDR1 GTSNPN and CDR2 SVGIG (reference sequence). CDR3 size: 15 residues. CDR3 sequence reads: CAWRWPTGAYNEQFF. CDR3 coding DNA: TGTGCCTGGAGATGGCCGACAGGGGCATACAATGAGCAGTTCTTC.

The V gene is TRBV20-1, the J gene TRBJ1-1; no definite D call. The CDR3 contains 11 residues. Germline V gene sequence: CDR1 DFQATT, CDR2 SNEGSKA (reference sequence). The CDR3 here is CSLVRSTEAFF. The CDR3 nucleotides read TGCAGCTTAGTGAGGAGCACTGAAGCTTTCTTT.

This clonotype was counted only a few times. The V gene is TRBV5-1, the J gene TRBJ2-1, with 10 nucleotides matching TRBD2. The V segment lost 0 bases and the J segment 4 bases; nucleotides outside the gene matches: 4. CDR1 and CDR2 from the germline V gene are SGHRS and YFSETQ. The CDR3 covers 16 residues. CDR3 in DNA: TGCGCCAGCAGCTTGGTACTAGCGGGACCATACAATGAGCAGTTCTTC. Translating gives CASSLVLAGPYNEQFF.

This clonotype was counted at least ten times. The J gene is TRBJ2-1, the V gene TRBV6-2 or TRBV6-3; D possibly corresponds to TRBD2 (6 bases). V was shortened by 2 bases and J by 0 bases, with 14 bases between the two germline ends. Looked up from germline, CDR1 is MNHEY and CDR2 is SVGEGT. This CDR3 has 17 amino acids. The CDR3 is CASSYTAGRSSYNEQFF. CDR3 in DNA: TGTGCCAGCAGTTACACAGCGGGCCGAAGCTCCTACAATGAGCAGTTCTTC.

This clonotype showed up many times. The CDR3 DNA reads as TGTGCCAGCAGTTCCAGCGGGAGGGAGAAAGAGACCCAGTACTTC. The encoded protein is CASSSSGREKETQYF. This chain uses TRBV2 with TRBJ2-5; 10 nucleotides align to TRBD2. V gave up 5 bases and J gave up 3 bases; unmatched junction bases: 6. The CDR3 sequence is 15 residues long. Germline CDR1 is SNHLY and CDR2 is FYNNEI.

This clonotype was seen at least ten times. The chain employs TRBV27 and TRBJ2-1; 8 positions agree with TRBD2. Per germline, CDR1 MNHEY and CDR2 SMNVEV (reference sequence). This CDR3 has 15 amino acids. Trimming cost V 7 bases and J 7 bases; bases outside gene matches: 12. The CDR3 nucleotides are TGTGCCAGCACTTCCGCCGACGGGAGGGGGAATGAGCAGTTCTTC. Translated: CASTSADGRGNEQFF.

The sample holds many counts of this clonotype. The chain is built from TRBV20-1 and TRBJ2-7; perhaps TRBD2 as D (5 bases). CDR3 length equals 14 residues. V lost 0 bases, J lost 3 bases, and 12 bases lay in between. Germline CDR1 reads DFQATT; CDR2 reads SNEGSKA (reference sequence). The CDR3 sequence is CSARDGRTVYEQYF. The CDR3 bases are TGCAGTGCTAGAGATGGTCGGACTGTCTACGAGCAGTACTTC.

The CDR3 reads CASSFEMGNRETQYF. CDR3 nucleotides: TGCGCCAGCAGCTTTGAGATGGGGAATCGGGAGACCCAGTACTTC. This chain connects TRBV5-1 to TRBJ2-5; D uncertain. From germline, CDR1 is SGHRS and CDR2 YFSETQ. V was clipped by 2 bases and J by 5 bases, with 16 bases between them. CDR3 length: 15 residues.

As regards this clonotype: Given a much more abundant clone one base away, this may be a read error. V gene TRBV10-3 combines with J gene TRBJ2-5; 7 bases are a match to TRBD1. There are 13 residues in the CDR3. V dropped 6 bases and J dropped 4; count of bases not matched to a gene: 5. Germline CDR1 and CDR2: ENHRY and SYGVKD. CDR3 loop: CAISRDSRETQYF. CDR3 in DNA: TGTGCCATCAGCCGGGACAGCCGAGAGACCCAGTACTTC.

This clonotype was seen a handful of times. This rearrangement joins TRBV7-2 to TRBJ1-1; tentatively, D is TRBD1 (6 bases). The CDR3 has 14 amino acids. Germline CDR1 SGHTA, CDR2 FQGNSA. With 4 bases removed from V and 4 bases from J, the gap between germline ends came to 13 bases. The CDR3 loop reads CASSSRRGGTEAFF. In nucleotides, the CDR3 is TGTGCCAGCAGCTCACGGAGGGGGGGCACTGAAGCTTTCTTT.

This clonotype was picked up a small number of times. V is TRBV7-2 and J is TRBJ1-6, with D perhaps TRBD1 (5 bases). V was cut by 5 bases and J by 11 bases, with 13 bases left in between. The germline V gene has CDR1 SGHTA and CDR2 FQGNSA. The CDR3 is 13 amino acids. The CDR3 region is CASSQRQLTPLHF. The CDR3 region has the DNA TGTGCCAGCAGCCAGAGACAGTTGACACCCCTCCACTTT.

The genes are TRBV29-1 and TRBJ1-2; TRBD1 matches 9 bases. The length of the CDR3 is 14 residues. Trimming removed 8 bases from V and 7 bases from J; junction bases left unmatched: 14. Germline assignment: CDR1 SQVTM and CDR2 ANQGSEA. The CDR3 bases are TGCAGCACGAAATACACAGGGGGCTTTAGTGGCTACACCTTC. Translating gives CSTKYTGGFSGYTF. Combining the CDR3 with reference TRBV29-1 and TRBJ1-2 gives the whole variable domain SAVISQKPSRDICQRGTSLTIQCQVDSQVTMMFWYRQQPGQSLTLIATANQGSEATYESGFVIDKFPISRPNLTFSTLTVSNMSPEDSSIYLCSTKYTGGFSGYTFGSGTRLTVV.

In this sample, this clonotype turned up a few times. The chain links TRBV28 to TRBJ1-5; possible D gene TRBD1, 6 bases. Trimming stripped 2 bases from V and 4 bases from J, with 12 bases between. This CDR3 comprises 15 residues. Germline V gene data show CDR1 as MDHEN and CDR2 as SYDVKM. The CDR3 bases are TGTGCCAGCAGTTTACTGGGGGGCACTAATCAGCCCCAGCATTTT. Its translation is CASSLLGGTNQPQHF.

The genes are TRBV29-1 and TRBJ2-1; 8 positions match TRBD2. CDR1 and CDR2 from the germline V gene are SQVTM and ANQGSEA. This CDR3 spans 15 amino acids. The V segment lost 4 bases and the J segment 7 bases; nucleotides outside the gene matches: 12. CDR3 nucleotides: TGCAGCGTTGTGAAAGCGGGAGTTTGGAGAAATGAGCAGTTCTTC. Residues: CSVVKAGVWRNEQFF.

A few counts support this clonotype. The rearrangement uses TRBV29-1 and TRBJ1-1; TRBD1 matches 7 bases. The germline CDR1 and CDR2 sequences are SQVTM and ANQGSEA. The CDR3 is made up of 13 amino acids. V trimming: 7 bases; J trimming: 2 bases; junction bases outside the gene matches: 7. As DNA, the CDR3 is TGCAGCGGCCGACAGGGCTCAAACACTGAAGCTTTCTTT. Translating it yields CSGRQGSNTEAFF.

The chain links TRBV20-1 to TRBJ2-5; D might be TRBD2 (7 bases). V shed 3 bases and J shed 3 bases, with 14 bases lying between them. This CDR3 is 14 amino acids long. CDR1 and CDR2 from the germline V gene are DFQATT and SNEGSKA (reference sequence). The DNA of the CDR3 is TGCAGTGCTAGTGGGGGGGCAGGGAAAGAGACCCAGTACTTC. Translation: CSASGGAGKETQYF.

In DNA form, the CDR3 reads TGCAGCGTTGAGTTGATTGTGGCAGGGGAAGAGACCCAGTACTTC. It translates to CSVELIVAGEETQYF. This rearrangement joins TRBV29-1 to TRBJ2-5; perhaps TRBD1 as D (6 bases). This CDR3 region has 15 residues. Germline values: CDR1 SQVTM, CDR2 ANQGSEA. The germline V and J ends were trimmed by 3 bases and 3 bases, with 17 bases remaining between them.

This chain connects TRBV12-5 to TRBJ1-1, with D maybe TRBD1 (5 bases). Per germline, CDR1 LGHNT and CDR2 FRNRAP. The V end lost 1 base, the J end lost 5 bases, and 5 bases lay between the germline ends. The CDR3 has 12 residues. The CDR3 loop is CASGLDRTEAFF. As DNA, the CDR3 is TGTGCTAGTGGTTTGGACAGGACTGAAGCTTTCTTT.